These T cell receptor beta chains were read from a single sample in a study of cytomegalovirus exposure and HLA in healthy donors. Only in-frame clones appear in the TCRdb table, and some are missing; sequencing was by immunoSEQ multiplex PCR. The sample holds roughly 98,000 clones, roughly 79% seen once. The sample was PBMCs. All receptors derive from a man in his forties or fifties in good health and CMV-seronegative. Both conserved end residues are part of each CDR3. The D gene is left open where the match is weak. Clone size is given for some rows only: seen once, a few or many times, or a class if the clone is expanded.

TRBV28	NA	TRBJ2-7	NA	CASSLLQYPYEQYF	TGTGCCAGCAGTTTATTACAGTACCCCTACGAGCAGTACTTC
TRBV13	NA	TRBJ1-1	NA	CASSSQGLMNTEAFF	TGTGCCAGCAGCTCTCAGGGGCTCATGAACACTGAAGCTTTCTTT
TRBV11-2	TRBD1	TRBJ2-7	NA	CASSLVSGQGIEQYF	TGTGCCAGCAGCTTAGTCTCGGGACAGGGGATCGAGCAGTACTTC
TRBV23-1	TRBD2	TRBJ2-3	NA	CASSLGGAADTQYF	TGCGCCAGCAGCCTCGGGGGGGCGGCAGATACGCAGTATTTT
TRBV7-2	TRBD1	TRBJ2-3	once	CASSIRQGGYTDTQYF	TGTGCCAGCAGCATCCGACAGGGGGGATACACAGATACGCAGTATTTT
TRBV7-2	TRBD2	TRBJ2-1	once	CASSLGTLAGGYNEQFF	TGTGCCAGCAGCTTAGGGACACTAGCGGGTGGTTACAATGAGCAGTTCTTC
TRBV27	TRBD1	TRBJ2-3	NA	CASGLPGQGADTQYF	TGTGCCAGCGGGCTTCCGGGACAGGGAGCAGATACGCAGTATTTT
TRBV6-5	NA	TRBJ1-1	few	CASRSGPEAFF	TGTGCCAGCCGATCGGGTCCTGAAGCTTTCTTT
TRBV7-8	TRBD2	TRBJ2-3	NA	CASSRGLAGTDTQYF	TGTGCCAGCAGCCGAGGACTAGCGGGGACAGATACGCAGTATTTT
TRBV29-1	TRBD1	TRBJ2-7	few	CSVPRQGPYEQYF	TGCAGCGTTCCGCGACAGGGCCCCTACGAGCAGTACTTC
TRBV28	NA	TRBJ2-7	few	CASSIPGDSTNYEQYF	TGTGCCAGCAGTATCCCGGGGGACAGCACGAATTACGAGCAGTACTTC
TRBV18	NA	TRBJ1-1	NA	CASSPGGGANTEAFF	TGTGCCAGCTCACCCGGTGGGGGGGCGAACACTGAAGCTTTCTTT
TRBV6-6	NA	TRBJ2-3	NA	CASSWGGLTDTQYF	TGTGCCAGCAGTTGGGGGGGCCTCACAGATACGCAGTATTTT
TRBV2	TRBD2	TRBJ2-7	NA	CASKGTSGSYEQYF	TGTGCCAGCAAAGGGACTAGCGGGAGCTACGAGCAGTACTTC
TRBV7-9	NA	TRBJ2-7	NA	CASSLGQNYEQYF	TGTGCCAGCAGCTTAGGACAGAACTACGAGCAGTACTTC
TRBV30	NA	TRBJ2-5	NA	CAWSWSRGETQYF	TGTGCCTGGAGTTGGAGTAGAGGAGAGACCCAGTACTTC
TRBV28	TRBD1	TRBJ1-5	NA	CAAVGTGFSQPQHF	TGTGCTGCAGTCGGGACAGGGTTCAGTCAGCCCCAGCATTTT
TRBV27	TRBD2	TRBJ2-7	NA	CASSFASGGRYEQYF	TGTGCCAGCAGTTTTGCGTCGGGAGGACGGTACGAGCAGTACTTC
TRBV28	TRBD1	TRBJ1-6	NA	CASYFRDSSSPLHF	TGTGCCAGCTATTTCCGGGACAGCTCTTCACCCCTCCACTTT
TRBV28	TRBD2	TRBJ2-2	NA	CASSLGLAGVSGELFF	TGTGCCAGCAGTTTAGGGCTAGCGGGAGTCTCTGGGGAGCTGTTTTTT
TRBV7-9	NA	TRBJ2-2	NA	CASSLNRDTGELFF	TGTGCCAGCAGCTTAAACAGGGACACCGGGGAGCTGTTTTTT
TRBV29-1	NA	TRBJ2-2	few	CSVVTRDTGELFF	TGCAGCGTAGTGACTAGAGACACCGGGGAGCTGTTTTTT
TRBV27	TRBD1	TRBJ1-2	NA	CASSLRGLSLYGYTF	TGTGCCAGCAGTTTGAGGGGGCTGAGCCTGTATGGCTACACCTTC
TRBV7-6	TRBD2	TRBJ2-1	NA	CASSLNLGREQFF	TGTGCCAGCAGCTTGAATCTCGGGAGGGAGCAGTTCTTC
TRBV7-8	TRBD1	TRBJ2-7	few	CASSFPGTGYEQYF	TGTGCCAGCAGCTTCCCGGGGACAGGCTACGAGCAGTACTTC
TRBV5-8	NA	TRBJ2-7	NA	CASSPDLQVTEIFYEQYF	TGTGCCAGCAGCCCCGATCTACAAGTGACAGAAATCTTCTACGAGCAGTACTTC
TRBV30	NA	TRBJ1-5	NA	CAWSVGVRGTSNQPQHF	TGTGCCTGGAGTGTTGGGGTCAGGGGAACTAGCAATCAGCCCCAGCATTTT
TRBV28	NA	TRBJ1-2	NA	CASRRGFLPLLGGYTF	TGTGCCAGCAGGAGGGGGTTTCTCCCCCTGCTGGGAGGCTACACCTTC
TRBV29-1	NA	TRBJ2-1	NA	CSVEYRVGDEQFF	TGCAGCGTTGAATACAGGGTTGGCGATGAGCAGTTCTTC
TRBV6-5	NA	TRBJ1-2	NA	CASSYGQFPYGYTF	TGTGCCAGCAGTTATGGGCAGTTTCCCTATGGCTACACCTTC
TRBV7-9	TRBD1	TRBJ2-5	NA	CASSYRTGERETQYF	TGTGCCAGCAGCTACAGGACAGGCGAAAGAGAGACCCAGTACTTC
TRBV19	TRBD2	TRBJ2-3	NA	CASRRLAGPLFTDTQYF	TGTGCCAGTAGGAGACTAGCGGGTCCTTTATTCACAGATACGCAGTATTTT
TRBV28	NA	TRBJ2-7	NA	CASTPGPYEQYF	TGTGCCAGCACCCCTGGCCCCTACGAGCAGTACTTC
TRBV7-8	NA	TRBJ2-3	NA	CASSLVARGPTDTQYF	TGTGCCAGCAGCTTAGTGGCGCGGGGACCCACAGATACGCAGTATTTT
TRBV5-6	TRBD1	TRBJ2-4	NA	CASSVPGGRENIQYF	TGTGCCAGCAGCGTACCAGGGGGCCGGGAAAACATTCAGTACTTC
TRBV19	TRBD1	TRBJ1-2	few	CASSIMGQRENGYTF	TGTGCCAGTAGTATAATGGGACAGAGGGAGAATGGCTACACCTTC
TRBV13	TRBD1	TRBJ2-2	NA	CASRYAGTGVTGELFF	TGTGCCAGCAGATACGCGGGGACAGGGGTCACCGGGGAGCTGTTTTTT
TRBV18	TRBD1	TRBJ1-2	NA	CASSSQAGGNYGYTF	TGTGCCAGCTCATCACAGGCAGGGGGTAACTATGGCTACACCTTC
TRBV2	NA	TRBJ2-7	few	CASSFQYEQYF	TGTGCCAGCAGTTTCCAATACGAGCAGTACTTC
TRBV15	TRBD2	TRBJ2-7	medium-sized	CATSGGLDGPSEQYF	TGTGCCACCAGCGGAGGACTAGATGGGCCCTCCGAGCAGTACTTC
TRBV9	NA	TRBJ2-1	few	CASSGVLGGGEQFF	TGTGCCAGCAGCGGGGTCTTGGGGGGAGGCGAGCAGTTCTTC
TRBV5-1	TRBD1	TRBJ2-2	few	CASSQTGTGNTGELFF	TGCGCCAGCAGTCAGACCGGGACAGGGAACACCGGGGAGCTGTTTTTT
TRBV19	NA	TRBJ2-2	NA	CASSIDMGRGNTGELFF	TGTGCCAGTAGTATAGATATGGGTAGGGGGAACACCGGGGAGCTGTTTTTT
TRBV28	NA	TRBJ1-2	NA	CASSFPRQSTNYGYTF	TGTGCCAGCAGTTTTCCCCGACAGAGTACTAACTATGGCTACACCTTC
TRBV11-1	TRBD2	TRBJ2-3	NA	CASSLPLAGGGDTQYF	TGTGCCAGCAGCTTACCCCTAGCGGGCGGCGGCGATACGCAGTATTTT
TRBV19	NA	TRBJ2-5	once	CASSSDGDFQETQYF	TGTGCCAGTAGTTCCGACGGAGACTTCCAAGAGACCCAGTACTTC
TRBV6-5	TRBD1	TRBJ2-2	NA	CASSYSPETGKLFF	TGTGCCAGCAGTTACTCCCCTGAGACAGGGAAGCTGTTTTTT
TRBV28	TRBD1	TRBJ2-5	NA	CASRFGQGAGETQYF	TGTGCCAGCAGGTTCGGACAGGGGGCTGGAGAGACCCAGTACTTC
TRBV4-3	NA	TRBJ2-3	NA	CASSQDYGAGSTDTQYF	TGCGCCAGCAGCCAAGATTACGGGGCGGGAAGCACAGATACGCAGTATTTT
TRBV10-1	TRBD2	TRBJ2-1	NA	CASSPGTRIYNEQFF	TGCGCCAGCAGTCCCGGGACTAGGATCTACAATGAGCAGTTCTTC
TRBV2	TRBD1	TRBJ1-5	NA	CASSLGQRNQPQHF	TGTGCCAGCAGTTTGGGACAGCGAAATCAGCCCCAGCATTTT
TRBV7-2	NA	TRBJ1-1	NA	CASSLGREKTEAFF	TGTGCCAGCAGCTTGGGCAGGGAAAAAACTGAAGCTTTCTTT